The 30 T cell receptor beta chains given below trace back to one sample, sequenced in a study of regulatory T cells in long-lasting Graves disease. Noted time point: newly diagnosed GD, antithyroid drugs for less than 3 months. PBMC RNA was the source of the TCR library. Combining iRepertoire HTBI primers with Arm-PCR of CDR3 regions, the authors built TCR beta libraries. TCRdb called the multiplex PCR reads again in MiXCR, with one record for every CDR3 protein. Of around 500,000 distinct CDR3 sequences detected, roughly 13% appear once; the ten largest clones hold about 9.1%. These data were also filed under a second study, of T cells in Graves' hyperthyroidism and ophthalmopathy.

The sample in question was peripheral blood mononuclear cells (PBMCs), obtained at new diagnosis, from a patient treated with antithyroid drugs. These TCRs come from a man aged 25 to 40 with Graves disease.

This clonotype occurred many times. The gene calls are TRBV2 and TRBJ2-7, with a weak D call TRBD2 (5 bases). V lost 0 bases and J 3 bases, leaving 9 bases between the germline ends. Per the germline V gene, CDR1 is SNHLY and CDR2 is FYNNEI. The length of the CDR3 is 14 residues. This CDR3 reads CASSEAGLNYEQYF. The CDR3 DNA follows: TGTGCCAGCAGTGAAGCTGGACTGAACTACGAGCAGTACTTC.

This clonotype was counted at least ten times. V gene TRBV6-5 combines with J gene TRBJ2-3, with TRBD1 matching over 9 bases. CDR1 and CDR2 from the germline V gene are MNHEY and SVGAGI. V dropped 4 bases and J dropped 4; count of bases not matched to a gene: 3. The CDR3 is 14 residues long. The CDR3 region has the DNA TGTGCCAGCAGTTCGGGACAGGGCTCAGATACGCAGTATTTT. Its translation is CASSSGQGSDTQYF.

This clonotype was seen at least ten times. This chain uses TRBV6-2 or TRBV6-3 with TRBJ2-5; D is perhaps TRBD2 (5 bases). V lost 6 bases, J lost 2 bases, and 10 bases lay in between. CDR1 and CDR2 (germline): MNHEY, SVGEGT. This CDR3 is built from 13 residues. The CDR3 bases are TGTGCCAGCAGCTACCCGGGGCAAGAGACCCAGTACTTC. As protein: CASSYPGQETQYF.

V is TRBV27 and J is TRBJ2-1, with D unresolved. The germline gives CDR1 MNHEY, CDR2 SMNVEV (reference sequence). The CDR3 sequence is 18 residues long. With 0 bases removed from V and 0 bases from J, the gap between germline ends came to 15 bases. The CDR3: CASSLSIGLASSYNEQFF. The CDR3 DNA is TGTGCCAGCAGTTTATCCATAGGTCTCGCGAGCTCCTACAATGAGCAGTTCTTC.

This clonotype has ten or more counts. The V call is TRBV29-1, the J call TRBJ2-5; 10 positions match TRBD2. The CDR3 runs 13 residues. Trimming removed 7 bases from V and 3 bases from J; junction bases left unmatched: 5. The germline CDR1 and CDR2 sequences are SQVTM and ANQGSEA. The CDR3 nucleotides read TGCAGCGGGCGGACTAGCGGTAAAGAGACCCAGTACTTC. This gives the protein CSGRTSGKETQYF.

The chain links TRBV7-2 to TRBJ1-1; D may be TRBD1 (5 bases). Germline V CDR1 and CDR2: SGHTA, FQGNSA. V dropped 5 bases and J dropped 4 bases, with 23 bases sitting between them. This CDR3 has 17 residues. The DNA of the CDR3 is TGTGCCAGCAGCCACCGGGACGAAGGGTGGGCGCTCACTGAAGCTTTCTTT. Residues: CASSHRDEGWALTEAFF.

In its sample, this clonotype was seen many times. The chain carries TRBV11-2 and TRBJ2-5, with TRBD1 matching 11 bases. With V trimmed by 5 bases and J by 0 bases, 2 bases remained unmatched. The CDR3 length is 15 residues. The germline CDR1 and CDR2 sequences are SGHAT and FQNNGV. The CDR3 sequence: CASSAGQGDQETQYF. In DNA form, the CDR3 reads TGTGCCAGCAGCGCGGGACAGGGGGACCAAGAGACCCAGTACTTC.

This clonotype was counted a single time. This CDR3 is CASSLQPRNEQFF. The CDR3 DNA reads as TGTGCCAGCAGTCTCCAGCCCCGCAATGAGCAGTTCTTC. J is TRBJ2-1 and V is TRBV28; unclear D gene. This CDR3 is built from 13 residues. Trimming shortened V by 5 bases and J by 6 bases, and 11 bases separated the two germline ends. Germline loops: CDR1 MDHEN, CDR2 SYDVKM.

This clonotype is a singleton in its sample. A read error may be the cause here, since a much bigger clone is one base away. J is TRBJ2-7 and V is TRBV3-1; D may be TRBD2 (5 bases). The CDR3 has 13 residues. Trimming cost V 6 bases and J 6 bases, with 15 bases left between them. Germline V CDR1 and CDR2: LGHDT, YNNKEL (reference sequence). CDR3 nucleotides: TGTGCCAGCAGTGCGAGGAGCGGCTGCGAGCAGTACTTC. It encodes CASSARSGCEQYF.

Regarding this clonotype: At one end the junction does not follow the germline gene, possibly because of a read error. The chain couples TRBV5-1 to TRBJ2-5; D is uncertain. The CDR3 extends over 15 amino acids. Germline CDR1 is SGHRS and CDR2 is YFSETQ. The CDR3 DNA reads as TGTGCCAGCAGCTTAATGAGAGGCCTCCAAGAGACCCAGTACTTC. Translating gives CASSLMRGLQETQYF. Full variable domain (remainder filled in from reference TRBV5-1 and TRBJ2-5): KAGVTQTPRYLIKTRGQQVTLSCSPISGHRSVSWYQQTPGQGLQFLFEYFSETQRNKGNFPGRFSGRQFSNSRSEMNVSTLELGDSALYLCASSLMRGLQETQYFGPGTRLLVL.

This clonotype was seen only a few times. The V and J genes are TRBV9 and TRBJ2-5; the D gene could be TRBD1 or TRBD2 (5 bases each). The CDR3 length is 14 residues. The germline V gene encodes CDR1 SGDLS and CDR2 YYNGEE. V lost 4 bases and J lost 5, with 15 bases in between. CDR3 loop: CASSLGTLGETQYF. Written as DNA, the CDR3 is TGTGCCAGCAGCCTTGGGACCCTAGGGGAGACCCAGTACTTC.

In this sample, this clonotype turned up many times. The chain is built from TRBV7-8 and TRBJ1-1, with D perhaps TRBD1 (5 bases). The CDR3 has 14 amino acids. The germline gives CDR1 SGHVS, CDR2 FQNEAQ. V lost 5 bases and J lost 1, with 11 bases in between. The CDR3: CASSATTANTEAFF. The CDR3 DNA reads as TGTGCCAGCAGCGCGACGACAGCGAACACTGAAGCTTTCTTT.

This clonotype was seen only a few times. This chain connects TRBV5-4 to TRBJ1-1; D might be TRBD1 (5 bases). The CDR3 sequence is 14 residues long. V lost 6 bases and J lost 8, with 20 bases in between. Germline CDR1 and CDR2: SGHNT and YYREEE (reference sequence). The CDR3 bases are TGTGCCAGCATCCCCCGGGGGAGTTTTCAGGAAGCTTTCTTT. It translates to CASIPRGSFQEAFF.

This clonotype was seen repeatedly, ten times or more. V usage is TRBV20-1 and J usage is TRBJ2-6; D call uncertain. Germline V lookup: CDR1 DFQATT, CDR2 SNEGSKA (reference sequence). The CDR3 is made up of 14 amino acids. Trimming removed 1 base from V and 0 bases from J, with 4 bases in between. The CDR3 sequence is CSARVDSGANVLTF. The CDR3 DNA follows: TGCAGTGCTAGAGTTGACTCTGGGGCCAACGTCCTGACTTTC.

This clonotype has ten or more counts. The chain links TRBV20-1 to TRBJ2-1, with D uncertain. CDR3 length: 14 amino acids. CDR1 and CDR2 from the germline V gene are DFQATT and SNEGSKA (reference sequence). The V and J ends lost 4 bases and 0 bases respectively, with 10 bases between them. The CDR3 region has the DNA TGCAGTGCTAAGGACGTTAGCTCCTACAATGAGCAGTTCTTC. Translating gives CSAKDVSSYNEQFF.

This clonotype has a count of ten or more. The V gene is TRBV5-1, the J gene TRBJ2-3; D is unresolved. Germline values: CDR1 SGHRS, CDR2 YFSETQ. The V end lost 4 bases, the J end lost 2 bases, and 11 bases lay between the germline ends. The CDR3 covers 14 residues. The DNA of the CDR3 is TGCGCCAGCAGCGCCGAGGCCCCCACAGATACGCAGTATTTT. Protein product: CASSAEAPTDTQYF.

This clonotype was counted ten times or more. The chain employs TRBV20-1 and TRBJ2-3, with 9 bases identical to TRBD2. V shed 0 bases and J 1 base; nucleotides not matched to a gene: 8. CDR1 and CDR2 (germline): DFQATT, SNEGSKA (reference sequence). There are 17 residues in the CDR3. CDR3 DNA: TGCAGTGCTAGAGATTACCCAGGACTAGCGCGCACAGATACGCAGTATTTT. Its translation: CSARDYPGLARTDTQYF.

This chain joins TRBV29-1 and TRBJ1-1; D call uncertain. Deletions cut 6 bases from V and 1 base from J, with 15 bases between. CDR1 is SQVTM, CDR2 ANQGSEA, per germline. This CDR3 is built from 14 residues. The CDR3 DNA sequence: TGCAGCGTATTATCTGGAGGAGCGAACACTGAAGCTTTCTTT. Amino acid sequence: CSVLSGGANTEAFF.

This sequence joins TRBV19 and TRBJ1-3; D is unclear. From germline, CDR1 is LNHDA and CDR2 SQIVND (reference sequence). Trimming took off 6 bases at V and 4 bases at J, with 19 bases between the two ends. CDR3 size: 16 residues. CDR3 in amino acids: CASSKTLRGAGNTIYF. CDR3 DNA: TGTGCCAGTAGCAAGACACTCCGTGGCGCCGGAAACACCATATATTTT.

There are many counts of this clonotype. The chain employs TRBV11-2 and TRBJ2-3, with D possibly being TRBD1 (5 bases). The CDR3 has 13 amino acids. V was trimmed by 5 bases and J by 5 bases, leaving 11 bases between them. Germline CDR1 is SGHAT and CDR2 is FQNNGV. This chain's CDR3 is CASSADMGDTQYF. The CDR3 nucleotides read TGTGCCAGCAGCGCGGACATGGGAGATACGCAGTATTTT.

The rearrangement uses TRBV20-1 and TRBJ2-1, with 9 nucleotides matching TRBD2. The last part of the DNA fits TRBJ2-5 better; the J call may be wrong. The CDR3 has 14 residues. Germline lookup yields CDR1 DFQATT and CDR2 SNEGSKA (reference sequence). In DNA, the CDR3 is TGCAGTGCCGCTGGGGGACTAGCCGTAGAGACCCAGTACTTC. Protein: CSAAGGLAVETQYF.

This clonotype occurred many times. The chain is built from TRBV30 and TRBJ2-7; the D gene is possibly TRBD2 (6 bases). The CDR3 runs 12 residues. Per the germline V gene, CDR1 is GTSNPN and CDR2 is SVGIG (reference sequence). Trimming stripped 1 base from V and 5 bases from J, with 9 bases between. The CDR3 spells CAWSGRLDEQYF. The CDR3 DNA sequence: TGTGCCTGGAGTGGGAGACTAGACGAGCAGTACTTC.

This clonotype was counted many times. The rearrangement links TRBV14 to TRBJ2-3; 10 bases are shared with TRBD2. The length of the CDR3 is 15 residues. CDR1 and CDR2 (germline): SGHDN, FVKESK. Trimming cost V 3 bases and J 4 bases; bases outside gene matches: 4. Here the CDR3 DNA reads TGTGCCAGCAGCCATCTAGCGGGAGAGTCAGATACGCAGTATTTT. The encoded protein is CASSHLAGESDTQYF.

This clonotype was counted ten times or more. The CDR3 spells CASSPWGGSSNEQYF. For the CDR3, the DNA is TGTGCCAGCAGCCCCTGGGGCGGGAGTTCCAACGAGCAGTACTTC. The chain has TRBV12-3 or TRBV12-4 and TRBJ2-7, with 7 nucleotides matching TRBD2. The CDR3 has 15 amino acids. V trimming: 6 bases; J trimming: 5 bases; junction bases outside the gene matches: 13.

This clonotype was observed at least ten times. The genes are TRBV6-1 and TRBJ2-1; D not resolved. The CDR3 runs 10 residues. The V gene lost 10 bases and the J gene lost 8 bases, with 9 bases spanning the gap. Looked up from germline, CDR1 is MNHNS and CDR2 is SASEGT. As DNA, the CDR3 is TGTGCCACTGAACGGGATGAGCAGTTCTTC. Protein sequence: CATERDEQFF.

This clonotype came up a few times. This sequence joins TRBV27 and TRBJ1-5, with TRBD1 as a possible D gene (5 bases). This CDR3 has 18 amino acids. CDR1 is MNHEY and CDR2 is SMNVEV in the germline V gene (reference sequence). Trimming cost V 5 bases and J 3 bases, with 23 bases left between them. The CDR3, as DNA: TGTGCCAGCAGTGAGCGGTCCCCTCCCCCAGGGAACAATCAGCCCCAGCATTTT. Translated, it gives CASSERSPPPGNNQPQHF.

In this sample, this clonotype turned up a few times. V is TRBV20-1 and J is TRBJ2-5, with a weak D call TRBD1 (6 bases). V dropped 0 bases and J dropped 5 bases, with 10 bases sitting between them. CDR1 and CDR2 (germline): DFQATT, SNEGSKA (reference sequence). The CDR3 extends over 13 amino acids. The CDR3 DNA sequence: TGCAGTGCTAGAGAGGGGGCCGCGGAGACCCAGTACTTC. It yields the protein CSAREGAAETQYF.

This clonotype was observed many times. CDR3 region: CASSSAGQELNEQFF. DNA for the CDR3: TGTGCCAGCAGCTCCGCCGGGCAGGAACTCAATGAGCAGTTCTTC. This chain connects TRBV11-2 to TRBJ2-1; D is ambiguous. The CDR3 consists of 15 residues. Per the germline V gene, CDR1 is SGHAT and CDR2 is FQNNGV. V shed 4 bases and J shed 6 bases, with 16 bases lying between them.

The sample holds many counts of this clonotype. The chain combines TRBV15 with TRBJ1-3; D unresolved. The CDR3 is made up of 14 amino acids. V was pared by 1 base and J by 2 bases, with 6 bases between. Per germline, CDR1 LNHNV and CDR2 YYDKDF (reference sequence). The CDR3 DNA is TGTGCCACCAGCAGAGGAACAGCTGGAAACACCATATATTTT. Translating it yields CATSRGTAGNTIYF.

The chain links TRBV18 to TRBJ2-1; 8 positions match TRBD2. The germline V gene has CDR1 KGHSH and CDR2 LQKENI. V lost 6 bases to trimming and J lost 5 bases; unmatched junction nucleotides: 9. The CDR3 has 15 residues. This CDR3 is CASSPPGTRNNEQFF. Written as DNA, the CDR3 is TGTGCCAGCTCCCCGCCGGGGACTAGAAACAATGAGCAGTTCTTC.